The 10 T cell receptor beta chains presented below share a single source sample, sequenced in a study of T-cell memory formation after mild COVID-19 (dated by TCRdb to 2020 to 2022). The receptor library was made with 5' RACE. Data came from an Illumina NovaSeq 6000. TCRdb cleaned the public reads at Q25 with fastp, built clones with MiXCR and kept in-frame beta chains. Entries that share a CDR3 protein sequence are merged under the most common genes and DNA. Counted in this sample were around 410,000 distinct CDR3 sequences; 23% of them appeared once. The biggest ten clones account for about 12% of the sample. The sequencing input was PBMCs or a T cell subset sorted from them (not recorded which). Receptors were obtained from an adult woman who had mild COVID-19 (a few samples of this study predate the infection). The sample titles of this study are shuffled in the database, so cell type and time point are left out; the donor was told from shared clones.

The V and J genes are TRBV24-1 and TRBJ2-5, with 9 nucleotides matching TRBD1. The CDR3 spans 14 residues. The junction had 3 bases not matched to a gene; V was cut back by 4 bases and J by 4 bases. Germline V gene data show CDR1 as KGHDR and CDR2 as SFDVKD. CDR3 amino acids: CATSDATGGETQYF. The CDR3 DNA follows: TGTGCCACCAGTGACGCGACAGGGGGAGAGACCCAGTACTTC.

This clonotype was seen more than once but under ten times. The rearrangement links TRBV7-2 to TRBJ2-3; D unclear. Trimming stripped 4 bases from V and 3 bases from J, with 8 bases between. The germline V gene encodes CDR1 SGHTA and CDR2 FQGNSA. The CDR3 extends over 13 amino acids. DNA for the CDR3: TGTGCCAGCAGCTCCTCGATAACAGATACGCAGTATTTT. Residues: CASSSSITDTQYF.

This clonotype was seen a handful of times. The CDR3 is CASSLGAGGTQETQYF. The CDR3 coding sequence is TGTGCCAGCAGCTTAGGTGCAGGGGGTACCCAAGAGACCCAGTACTTC. J is TRBJ2-5 and V is TRBV11-2; 7 nucleotides agree with TRBD1. From germline, CDR1 is SGHAT and CDR2 FQNNGV. Trimming at V came to 1 base and at J to 1 base, leaving 6 bases not matched to a gene. The CDR3 loop spans 16 amino acids.

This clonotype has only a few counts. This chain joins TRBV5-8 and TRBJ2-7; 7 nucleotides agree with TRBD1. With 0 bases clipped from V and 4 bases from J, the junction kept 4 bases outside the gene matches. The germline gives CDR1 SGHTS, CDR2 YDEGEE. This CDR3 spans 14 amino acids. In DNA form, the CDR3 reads TGTGCCAGCAGCTTGGGGTGGGACAGTTACGAGCAGTACTTC. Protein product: CASSLGWDSYEQYF. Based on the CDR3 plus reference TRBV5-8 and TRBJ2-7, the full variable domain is EAGVTQSPTHLIKTRGQQATLRCSPISGHTSVYWYQQALGLGLQFLLWYDEGEERNRGNFPPRFSGRQFPNYSSELNVNALELEDSALYLCASSLGWDSYEQYFGPGTRLTVT.

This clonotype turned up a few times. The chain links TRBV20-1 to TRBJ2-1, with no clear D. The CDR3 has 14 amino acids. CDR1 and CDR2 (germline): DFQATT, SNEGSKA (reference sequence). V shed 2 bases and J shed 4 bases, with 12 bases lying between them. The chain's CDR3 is CSARQRTVYNEQFF. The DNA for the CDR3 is TGCAGTGCTAGACAACGGACGGTTTACAATGAGCAGTTCTTC.

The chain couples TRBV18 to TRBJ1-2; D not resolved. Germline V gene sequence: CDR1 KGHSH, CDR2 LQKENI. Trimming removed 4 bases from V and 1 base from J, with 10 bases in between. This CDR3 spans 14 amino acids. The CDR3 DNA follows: TGTGCCAGCTCACTAGAGGACCTTAACTATGGCTACACCTTC. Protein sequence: CASSLEDLNYGYTF.

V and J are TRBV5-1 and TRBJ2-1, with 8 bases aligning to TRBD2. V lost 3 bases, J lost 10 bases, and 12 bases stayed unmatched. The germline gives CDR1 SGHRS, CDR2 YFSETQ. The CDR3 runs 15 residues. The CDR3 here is CASSSPGTSPAEQFF. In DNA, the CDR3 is TGCGCCAGCAGCTCTCCAGGGACTAGTCCCGCCGAGCAGTTCTTC.

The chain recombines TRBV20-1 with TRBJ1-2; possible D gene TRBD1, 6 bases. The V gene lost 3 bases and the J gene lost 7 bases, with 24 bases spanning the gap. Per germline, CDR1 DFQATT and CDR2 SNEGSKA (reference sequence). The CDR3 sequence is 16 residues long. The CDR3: CSARDREGGGQRGYTF. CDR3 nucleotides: TGCAGTGCTAGGGATAGGGAAGGGGGAGGACAGCGTGGCTACACCTTC.

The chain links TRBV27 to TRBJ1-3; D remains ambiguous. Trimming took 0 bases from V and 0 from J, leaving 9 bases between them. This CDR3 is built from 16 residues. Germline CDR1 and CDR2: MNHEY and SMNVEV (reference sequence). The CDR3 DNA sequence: TGTGCCAGCAGTTTATCCGGATTTAGCTCTGGAAACACCATATATTTT. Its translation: CASSLSGFSSGNTIYF.

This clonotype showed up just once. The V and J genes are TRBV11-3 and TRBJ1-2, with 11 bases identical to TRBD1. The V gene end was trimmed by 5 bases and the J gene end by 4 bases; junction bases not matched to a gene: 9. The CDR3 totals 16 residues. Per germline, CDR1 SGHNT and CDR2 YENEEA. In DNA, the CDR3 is TGTGCCAGCAGCCTCTCGCGGACAGGGGGCATCTATGGCTACACCTTC. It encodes CASSLSRTGGIYGYTF.